Shown below are 2 T cell receptor beta chains from a single sample sequenced in a study of long-term antiretroviral therapy in people with HIV. Sequencing used immunoSEQ v3.0 at survey level. Assay used: immunoSEQ multiplex PCR; TCRdb lists only in-frame clones, some missing. The sample carries tens of thousands of clones, 88% recorded once. Sequenced here: unsorted PBMCs, sampled 0.6 years after starting antiretroviral therapy. Receptors were obtained from a man in his 60s with HIV.

This clone was counted a single time. The J gene is TRBJ2-5, the V gene TRBV9, with D unresolved. Deletions cut 0 bases from V and 2 bases from J, with 11 bases between. Germline-derived CDR1 and CDR2 are SGDLS and YYNGEE. CDR3 length: 15 residues. CDR3 amino acids: CASSVDGIKQETQYF. The CDR3 DNA sequence: TGTGCCAGCAGCGTAGACGGTATCAAGCAAGAGACCCAGTACTTC.

The rearrangement links TRBV7-6 to TRBJ1-1; D unclear. Looked up from germline, CDR1 is SGHVS and CDR2 is FNYEAQ. The V end was cut by 5 bases, the J end by 0 bases, with 16 bases between. The CDR3 loop spans 16 amino acids. The CDR3 coding sequence is TGTGCCAGCAGCCCCGCTCGCCGATTAATGAACACTGAAGCTTTCTTT. Translated: CASSPARRLMNTEAFF.